These T cell receptor beta chains were read from a single sample in a study of Japanese encephalitis immunity and Zika vaccine responses. TCRdb analysed the 5' RACE reads with MiXCR anew, one entry per CDR3 protein. The sample consists of 150 to 250 distinct CDR3 sequences, 11% to 15% of them appearing once. The sample here was antigen-activated CD4+ T cells from blood, cultured, taken during a Zika inactivated vaccine study. These receptors were obtained from an adult woman who received an inactivated Zika virus vaccine. Both conserved end residues are part of each CDR3. D genes are given only for firm matches. Size values are once, few and many counts, or a class for expanded clones, and some rows have none.

v_gene	d_gene	abundance	j_gene	CDR3aa	CDR3nt
TRBV12-5	.	medium-sized	TRBJ1-1	CASGHRERGTEAFF	TGTGCTAGTGGACACCGAGAGAGGGGCACTGAAGCTTTCTTT
TRBV6-1	.	large	TRBJ1-6	CASRSRDGQGVFSPLHF	TGTGCCAGCAGGAGTCGAGACGGACAAGGGGTTTTTTCACCCCTCCACTTT
TRBV4-3	.	large	TRBJ2-7	CASSQEVSDPLSYEQYF	TGCGCCAGCAGCCAAGAGGTATCTGACCCCCTCTCCTACGAGCAGTACTTC
TRBV28	.	large	TRBJ1-5	CASSDPKKVGNQPQHF	TGTGCCAGCAGCGACCCGAAAAAGGTCGGCAATCAGCCCCAGCATTTT
TRBV14	TRBD1	.	TRBJ2-2	CASSQATGDRTVTGELFF	TGTGCCAGCAGCCAAGCGACGGGGGACAGGACCGTCACCGGGGAGCTGTTTTTT
TRBV7-9	TRBD1	.	TRBJ2-7	CASSLSAGGTYEQYF	TGTGCCAGCAGCTTATCTGCAGGGGGCACCTACGAGCAGTACTTC
TRBV19	.	large	TRBJ1-1	CASSSSATMNTEAFF	TGTGCCAGTAGTAGCTCCGCGACCATGAACACTGAAGCTTTCTTT
TRBV30	.	hyperexpanded	TRBJ1-3	CAWSVRDTGNTIYF	TGTGCCTGGAGTGTACGGGACACCGGAAACACCATATATTTT
TRBV20-1	.	large	TRBJ1-2	CSAATGNYGYTF	TGCAGTGCTGCAACAGGCAACTATGGCTACACCTTC
TRBV7-6	.	large	TRBJ2-2	CASSNKHPRERTGELFF	TGTGCCAGCAGTAACAAACACCCCCGCGAAAGAACCGGGGAGCTGTTTTTT
TRBV7-2	TRBD2	hyperexpanded	TRBJ2-3	CASSESSGADTQYF	TGTGCCAGCAGCGAAAGTAGCGGGGCAGATACGCAGTATTTT
TRBV5-1	TRBD1	large	TRBJ2-2	CASSRQGAMDTGELFF	TGCGCCAGCAGCCGACAGGGGGCGATGGACACCGGGGAGCTGTTTTTT
TRBV19	.	large	TRBJ1-5	CASSRSGHSNQPQHF	TGTGCCAGTAGTCGCTCGGGACATAGCAATCAGCCCCAGCATTTT
TRBV29-1	TRBD1	.	TRBJ1-1	CSEQGVTEAFF	TGCAGCGAACAGGGGGTGACTGAAGCTTTCTTT
TRBV28	.	medium-sized	TRBJ2-3	CASSVGGSTDTQYF	TGTGCCAGCAGTGTGGGCGGGAGCACAGATACGCAGTATTTT
TRBV20-1	.	hyperexpanded	TRBJ1-6	CSGNRADNSPLHF	TGCAGTGGAAACAGGGCTGATAATTCACCCCTCCACTTT
TRBV28	TRBD1	large	TRBJ1-2	CASSSPGQGHGYTF	TGTGCCAGCAGTTCCCCCGGACAGGGGCATGGCTACACCTTC
TRBV19	.	.	TRBJ1-5	CASSLKGDSNQPQHF	TGTGCCAGTAGCCTGAAAGGGGATAGCAATCAGCCCCAGCATTTT
TRBV10-3	.	.	TRBJ2-7	CAISQSTEQYF	TGTGCCATCAGTCAATCTACGGAGCAGTACTTC
TRBV18	TRBD1	medium-sized	TRBJ1-1	CASSPSRDSVGGEAFF	TGTGCCAGCTCACCAAGCCGGGACAGCGTCGGAGGTGAAGCTTTCTTT
TRBV28	TRBD1	.	TRBJ1-5	CASSGRGVVGNQPQHF	TGTGCCAGCAGTGGCAGGGGGGTTGTAGGCAATCAGCCCCAGCATTTT
TRBV7-9	.	large	TRBJ2-3	CASSLGAGALNTQYF	TGTGCCAGCAGCTTAGGGGCAGGGGCCTTAAATACGCAGTATTTT
TRBV10-3	TRBD1	medium-sized	TRBJ1-1	CATSWGDSPMNTEAFF	TGTGCCACCTCTTGGGGGGACAGCCCGATGAACACTGAAGCTTTCTTT
TRBV20-1	TRBD2	large	TRBJ2-7	CSARDVTSGSYEQYF	TGCAGTGCTAGAGATGTGACTAGCGGGTCATACGAGCAGTACTTC
TRBV6-6	.	.	TRBJ1-4	CASSYSSVGEKLFF	TGTGCCAGCAGTTACTCGAGTGTCGGGGAAAAACTGTTTTTT
TRBV20-1	TRBD1	large	TRBJ2-5	CSARDGTATFQETQYF	TGCAGTGCTAGAGACGGGACAGCAACCTTCCAAGAGACCCAGTACTTC
TRBV2	.	large	TRBJ1-2	CASSERTEYGYTF	TGTGCCAGCAGTGAACGGACTGAATATGGCTACACCTTC
TRBV7-3	TRBD1	large	TRBJ2-7	CASSRTGGEQYF	TGTGCCAGCAGCCGTACAGGGGGCGAGCAGTACTTC
TRBV4-3	TRBD1	.	TRBJ1-2	CASSLSTGDGYGYTF	TGCGCCAGCAGCCTCTCGACAGGGGATGGCTATGGCTACACCTTC
TRBV5-1	.	once	TRBJ2-3	CASSIDSLDTQYF	TGCGCCAGCAGCATTGACTCCCTAGATACGCAGTATTTT
TRBV4-1	TRBD1	medium-sized	TRBJ2-2	CASSRGTGEDTGELFF	TGCGCCAGCAGCCGAGGGACAGGGGAGGACACCGGGGAGCTGTTTTTT
TRBV20-1	TRBD1	large	TRBJ2-7	CSAILDRGDEQYF	TGCAGTGCTATTTTGGACAGGGGGGACGAGCAGTACTTC
TRBV12-3/TRBV12-4	TRBD1	medium-sized	TRBJ2-1	CASSFSYGTGTYNEQFF	TGTGCCAGCAGCTTCTCATACGGGACAGGTACCTACAATGAGCAGTTCTTC